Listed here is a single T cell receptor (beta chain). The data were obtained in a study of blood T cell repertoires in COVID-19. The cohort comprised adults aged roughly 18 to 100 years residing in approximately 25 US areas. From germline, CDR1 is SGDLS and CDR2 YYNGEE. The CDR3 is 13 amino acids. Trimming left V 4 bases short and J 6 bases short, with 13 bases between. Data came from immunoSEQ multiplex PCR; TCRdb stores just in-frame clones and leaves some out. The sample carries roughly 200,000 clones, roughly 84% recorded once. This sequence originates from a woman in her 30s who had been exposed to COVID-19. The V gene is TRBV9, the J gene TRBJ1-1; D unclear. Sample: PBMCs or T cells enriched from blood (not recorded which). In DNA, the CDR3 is TGTGCCAGCAGCCCGTCGCCGGTCGCTGAAGCTTTCTTT. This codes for CASSPSPVAEAFF.